This T cell receptor (beta chain) was retrieved from a study of T-cell memory formation after mild COVID-19. Study-wide findings and caveats: Clones from the second wave (peaking day 37) had unconfirmed SARS-CoV-2 specificity. Clones contracting across day 15 to 85 had a balanced CD4/CD8 profile; later expanding clones leaned CD4+. Prior to infection, memory already included some responding clones, suggesting cross-reactive memory joined.

5'RACE with constant-segment primers yielded barcoded, UMI-tagged TCR alpha and TCR beta cDNA libraries. Each CDR3 protein is one row after TCRdb ran MiXCR on the 5' RACE reads. The sample includes about 560,000 distinct CDR3 sequences, 17% seen only once; the top ten take roughly 8.2%. The V gene's germline CDR1 is MNHEY and CDR2 SVGAGI. Losses at the gene ends were 0 bases for V and 6 bases for J; bases not matched to a gene: 5. This CDR3 region has 15 residues. Concerning this clonotype itself: The antigen is not known.

The sequence derives from an adult woman who had mild COVID-19 (a few samples of this study predate the infection). Cell type and time point are not known. The chain employs TRBV6-5 and TRBJ2-7; 10 bases match TRBD1. Sequencing used PBMCs or a T cell subset sorted from them (not recorded which). The CDR3 coding sequence is TGTGCCAGCAGTTACTCGAGGGACAGGGGTTTCGAGCAGTACTTC. This translates into CASSYSRDRGFEQYF.